The source of this TCR beta chain is a study of CD8+ T cells in alopecia areata. For the study at large: Treated patients were dosed with oral tofacitinib, taking 5 to 10 mg twice daily.

Extracted from the samples, RNA was reverse transcribed into cDNA to serve as the sequencing template. The assay was immunoSEQ multiplex PCR, and TCRdb's table has in-frame clones only and misses some. The sample shows around 12,000 clones, 68% of them seen only once. General observations from the study: When scalp samples are sequenced, resident alphabeta T cells of normal skin are also captured.

Specified treatment: oral pan-JAK inhibitor, 5-10 mg twice daily. Alopecia areata patients provided lesional scalp punch biopsies and peripheral blood, both collected for the study. Concerning this clone: No antigen is known for it.

The TCR was taken from a human donor with alopecia areata. The source material was skin, sampled at week 4, from a patient treated with tofacitinib.

CDR3: CASSLGVGRNNSPLHF. CDR3 coding DNA: TGTGCCAGCAGCTTGGGCGTTGGCAGGAATAATTCACCCCTCCACTTT. The chain has TRBV5-4 and TRBJ1-6; no definite D call. V lost 0 bases, J lost 5 bases, and 12 bases lay in between. CDR3 size: 16 residues. Germline V gene lookup returns CDR1 SGHNT and CDR2 YYREEE (reference sequence).